This T cell receptor (beta chain) was sequenced during a study of cytomegalovirus exposure and HLA in healthy donors. A multiplex PCR was run with 60 Vbeta primers and 13 Jbeta primers. Assay: immunoSEQ multiplex PCR; the TCRdb copy retains only in-frame clones and omits some. The sample records under 150,000 clones, roughly four fifths being singletons. Of note for this clone: Antigen: not known.

Overall study results and limits: The dataset shows that most TCR sequences were rare, while some public TCRs occurred in many donors. Upon later analysis, HLA-associated TCR beta chains proved more clonally expanded than other, equally common chains.

V was pared by 4 bases and J by 5 bases, with 11 bases of the junction left unmatched. There are 15 residues in the CDR3. Germline assignment: CDR1 SGHKS and CDR2 YYEKEE (reference sequence). The specimen was PBMCs. The clonotype originates from a woman aged 55 to 70 in good health and CMV-seronegative. The gene calls are TRBV5-5 and TRBJ2-5, with 7 positions matching TRBD2. CDR3 sequence (DNA): TGTGCCAGCAGCCCGCAGGCTAGCGGTGGGGAGACCCAGTACTTC. This gives the protein CASSPQASGGETQYF.